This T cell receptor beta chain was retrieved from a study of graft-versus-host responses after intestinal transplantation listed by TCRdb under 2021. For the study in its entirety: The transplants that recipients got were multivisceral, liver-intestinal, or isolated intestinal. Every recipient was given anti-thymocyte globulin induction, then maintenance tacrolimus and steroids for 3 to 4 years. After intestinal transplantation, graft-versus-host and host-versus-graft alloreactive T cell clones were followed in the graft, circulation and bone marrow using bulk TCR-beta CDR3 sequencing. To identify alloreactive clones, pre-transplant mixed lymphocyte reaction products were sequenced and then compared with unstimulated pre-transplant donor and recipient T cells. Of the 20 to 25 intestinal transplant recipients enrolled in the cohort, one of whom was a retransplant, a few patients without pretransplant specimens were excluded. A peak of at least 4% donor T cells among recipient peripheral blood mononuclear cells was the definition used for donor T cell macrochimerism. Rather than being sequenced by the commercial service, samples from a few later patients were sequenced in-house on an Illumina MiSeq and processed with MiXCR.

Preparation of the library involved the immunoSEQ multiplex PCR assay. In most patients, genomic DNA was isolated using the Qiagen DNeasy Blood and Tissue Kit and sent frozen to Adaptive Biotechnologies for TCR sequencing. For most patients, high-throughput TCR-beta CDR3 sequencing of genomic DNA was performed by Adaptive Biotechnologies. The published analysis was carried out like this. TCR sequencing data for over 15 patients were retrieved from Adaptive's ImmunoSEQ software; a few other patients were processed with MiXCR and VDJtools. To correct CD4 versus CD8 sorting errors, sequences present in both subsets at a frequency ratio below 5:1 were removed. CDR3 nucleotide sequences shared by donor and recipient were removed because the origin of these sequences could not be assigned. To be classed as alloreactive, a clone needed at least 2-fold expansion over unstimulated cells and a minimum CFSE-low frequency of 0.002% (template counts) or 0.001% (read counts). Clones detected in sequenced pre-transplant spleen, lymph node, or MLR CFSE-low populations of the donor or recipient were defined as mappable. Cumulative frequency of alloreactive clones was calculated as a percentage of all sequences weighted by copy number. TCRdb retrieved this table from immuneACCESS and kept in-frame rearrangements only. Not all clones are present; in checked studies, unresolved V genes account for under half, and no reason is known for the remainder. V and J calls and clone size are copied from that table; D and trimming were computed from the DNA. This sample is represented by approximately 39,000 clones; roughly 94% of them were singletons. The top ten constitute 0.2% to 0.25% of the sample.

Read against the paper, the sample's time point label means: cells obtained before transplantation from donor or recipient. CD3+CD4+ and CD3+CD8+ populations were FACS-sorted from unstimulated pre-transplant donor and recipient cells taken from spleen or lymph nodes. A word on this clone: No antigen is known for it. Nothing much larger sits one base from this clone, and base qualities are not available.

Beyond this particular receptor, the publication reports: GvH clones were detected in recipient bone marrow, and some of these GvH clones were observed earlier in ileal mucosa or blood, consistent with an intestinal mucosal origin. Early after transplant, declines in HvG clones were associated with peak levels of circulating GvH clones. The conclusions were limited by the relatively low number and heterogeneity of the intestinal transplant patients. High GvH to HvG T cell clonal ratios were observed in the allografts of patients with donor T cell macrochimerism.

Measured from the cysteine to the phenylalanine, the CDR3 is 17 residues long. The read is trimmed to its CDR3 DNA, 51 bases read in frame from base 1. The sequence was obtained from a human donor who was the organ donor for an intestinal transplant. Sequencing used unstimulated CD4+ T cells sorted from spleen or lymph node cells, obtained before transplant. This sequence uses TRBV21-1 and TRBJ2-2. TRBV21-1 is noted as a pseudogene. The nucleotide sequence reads TGTGCCAGCAGCAAAGGGACCCGTCTAGCGAACACCGGGGAGCTGTTTTTT. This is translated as CASSKGTRLANTGELFF.